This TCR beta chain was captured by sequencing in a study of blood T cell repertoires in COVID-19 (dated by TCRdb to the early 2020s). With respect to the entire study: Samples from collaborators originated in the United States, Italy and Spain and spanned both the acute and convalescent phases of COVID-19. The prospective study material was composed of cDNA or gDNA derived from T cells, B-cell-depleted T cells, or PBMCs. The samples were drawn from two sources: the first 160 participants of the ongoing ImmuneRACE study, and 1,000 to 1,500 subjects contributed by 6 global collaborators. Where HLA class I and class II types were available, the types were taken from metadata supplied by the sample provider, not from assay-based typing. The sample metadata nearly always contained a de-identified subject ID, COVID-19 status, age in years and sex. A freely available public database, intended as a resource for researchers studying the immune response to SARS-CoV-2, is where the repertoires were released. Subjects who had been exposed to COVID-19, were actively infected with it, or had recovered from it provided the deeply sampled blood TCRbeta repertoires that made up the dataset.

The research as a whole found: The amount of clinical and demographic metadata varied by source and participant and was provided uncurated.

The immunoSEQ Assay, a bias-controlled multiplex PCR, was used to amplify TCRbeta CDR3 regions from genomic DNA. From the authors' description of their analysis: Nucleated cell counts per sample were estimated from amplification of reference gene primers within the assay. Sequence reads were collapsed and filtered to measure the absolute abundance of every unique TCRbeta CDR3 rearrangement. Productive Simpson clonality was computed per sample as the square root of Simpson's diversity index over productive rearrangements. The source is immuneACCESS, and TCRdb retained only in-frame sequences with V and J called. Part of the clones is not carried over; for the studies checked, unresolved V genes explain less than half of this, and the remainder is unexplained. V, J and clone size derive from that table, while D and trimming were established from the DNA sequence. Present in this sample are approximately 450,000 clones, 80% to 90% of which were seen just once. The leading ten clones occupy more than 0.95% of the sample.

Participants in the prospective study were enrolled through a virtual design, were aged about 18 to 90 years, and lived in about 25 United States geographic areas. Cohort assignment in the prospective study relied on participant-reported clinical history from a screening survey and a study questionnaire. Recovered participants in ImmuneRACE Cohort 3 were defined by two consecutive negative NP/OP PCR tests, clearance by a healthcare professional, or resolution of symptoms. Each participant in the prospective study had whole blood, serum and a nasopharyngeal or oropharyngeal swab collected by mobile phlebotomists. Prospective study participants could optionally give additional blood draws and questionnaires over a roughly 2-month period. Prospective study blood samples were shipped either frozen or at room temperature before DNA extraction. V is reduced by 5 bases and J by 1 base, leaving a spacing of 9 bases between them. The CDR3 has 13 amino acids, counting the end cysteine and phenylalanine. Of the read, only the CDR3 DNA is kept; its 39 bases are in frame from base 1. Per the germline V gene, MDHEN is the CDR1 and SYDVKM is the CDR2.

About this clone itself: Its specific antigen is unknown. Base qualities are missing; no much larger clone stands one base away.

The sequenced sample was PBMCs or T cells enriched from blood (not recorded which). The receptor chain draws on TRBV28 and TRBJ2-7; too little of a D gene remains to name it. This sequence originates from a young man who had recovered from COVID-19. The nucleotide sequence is TGTGCCAGCAGTAGAGGTTTTTCCTACGAGCAGTACTTC. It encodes CASSRGFSYEQYF.